Given below is one TCR beta chain in context. Antigen unknown. The data derive from a study of T cell clones after liver transplantation. Study-wide background: At least one year of complete immunosuppression withdrawal without enzymes over twice normal defined tolerance.

There are 15 residues in the CDR3. Germline V gene sequence: CDR1 MDHEN, CDR2 SYDVKM. V lost 4 bases and J 2 bases, leaving 12 bases between the germline ends. TCRdb's table, derived via immunoSEQ multiplex PCR, lists solely in-frame clones and lacks some. The sample contains around 18,000 clones, 85% to 90% of which appear only once. Study observations and caveats: In 5 of 8 subjects, circulating graft-donor-reactive CD4 TCRbeta sequences fell significantly after transplant. Small, mixed patient groups and varying post-transplant times limit these conclusions.

The V gene is TRBV28, the J gene TRBJ1-5; D perhaps matches TRBD1 (5 bases). The receptor was derived from a human patient who received a liver transplant. Part of the T cells may come from the graft donor. The sequences come from CD8+ T cells from blood, collected 45 to 46 months after liver transplant. The CDR3 here is CASSSRREGNQPQHF. CDR3 coding DNA: TGTGCCAGCAGTTCCCGCAGGGAGGGCAATCAGCCCCAGCATTTT.